A selection of T cell receptor beta chains follows, all from one sample in a study of identifying expanded T cells in peripheral blood. Assay used: immunoSEQ multiplex PCR; TCRdb lists only in-frame clones, some missing. The table shows about 100,000 clones, with around nine tenths occurring only once. The sequenced material came from blood. These receptors originate from a person aged 18 to 75 in good health. The CDR3 runs from the conserved cysteine through the conserved F or W. Fields, in order: D gene, J gene, clone size, V gene, CDR3 protein, CDR3 DNA. A D gene is named only where the DNA matches it firmly. For some rows the clone size is stated as once, few or many, or as a class when expanded; others skip it.

d_call: TRBD1; j_call: TRBJ2-7; clone_size: .; v_call: TRBV7-2; cdr3_aa: CASSSGQGVLGEQYF; cdr3_nt: TGTGCCAGCAGCTCAGGACAGGGGGTTCTAGGGGAGCAGTACTTC
d_call: TRBD1; j_call: TRBJ1-5; clone_size: few; v_call: TRBV19; cdr3_aa: CACHGDRINQPQHF; cdr3_nt: TGTGCCTGTCACGGGGACAGGATAAATCAGCCCCAGCATTTT
d_call: .; j_call: TRBJ2-1; clone_size: .; v_call: TRBV7-9; cdr3_aa: CASSFRRGAESYNEQFF; cdr3_nt: TGTGCCAGCAGCTTCCGCCGGGGGGCCGAGTCCTACAATGAGCAGTTCTTC
d_call: .; j_call: TRBJ2-1; clone_size: .; v_call: TRBV27; cdr3_aa: CASSSDRGTSIYNEQFF; cdr3_nt: TGTGCCAGCAGTTCAGACCGCGGGACATCAATCTACAATGAGCAGTTCTTC
d_call: TRBD1; j_call: TRBJ2-7; clone_size: .; v_call: TRBV7-9; cdr3_aa: CASSQEGAGQGYEQYF; cdr3_nt: TGTGCCAGCAGCCAAGAGGGAGCGGGACAGGGCTACGAGCAGTACTTC
d_call: .; j_call: TRBJ2-3; clone_size: .; v_call: TRBV6-1; cdr3_aa: CASSDRMGWRTSTDTQYF; cdr3_nt: TGTGCCAGCAGTGACAGGATGGGCTGGAGGACCAGCACAGATACGCAGTATTTT
d_call: .; j_call: TRBJ2-3; clone_size: .; v_call: TRBV7-9; cdr3_aa: CASSFSTETASTDTQYF; cdr3_nt: TGTGCCAGCAGCTTTAGTACCGAAACAGCAAGCACAGATACGCAGTATTTT
d_call: .; j_call: TRBJ1-5; clone_size: .; v_call: TRBV18; cdr3_aa: CASSPYAQGPAPQHF; cdr3_nt: TGTGCCAGCTCACCTTACGCACAGGGACCGGCGCCCCAGCATTTT
d_call: TRBD2; j_call: TRBJ2-5; clone_size: .; v_call: TRBV15; cdr3_aa: CATSRDWASGQETQYF; cdr3_nt: TGTGCCACCAGCAGAGATTGGGCTAGCGGACAAGAGACCCAGTACTTC
d_call: .; j_call: TRBJ2-1; clone_size: few; v_call: TRBV7-3; cdr3_aa: CASSPRSGERSYNEQFF; cdr3_nt: TGTGCCAGCAGCCCTCGTTCGGGGGAGCGGTCTTACAATGAGCAGTTCTTC
d_call: .; j_call: TRBJ1-1; clone_size: .; v_call: TRBV29-1; cdr3_aa: CSVPAETEAFF; cdr3_nt: TGCAGCGTTCCCGCGGAAACTGAAGCTTTCTTT
d_call: .; j_call: TRBJ2-7; clone_size: .; v_call: TRBV14; cdr3_aa: CASSFGTVPYEQYF; cdr3_nt: TGTGCCAGCAGCTTCGGGACGGTACCCTACGAGCAGTACTTC
d_call: TRBD2; j_call: TRBJ2-7; clone_size: .; v_call: TRBV30; cdr3_aa: CAWDGLAGGPREQYF; cdr3_nt: TGTGCCTGGGACGGACTAGCGGGAGGGCCCCGCGAGCAGTACTTC
d_call: .; j_call: TRBJ2-7; clone_size: once; v_call: TRBV5-1; cdr3_aa: CASSRTNTGTYEQYF; cdr3_nt: TGCGCCAGCAGCCGAACAAATACGGGGACCTACGAGCAGTACTTC
d_call: TRBD2; j_call: TRBJ2-1; clone_size: .; v_call: TRBV5-1; cdr3_aa: CASSFLAGFYNEQFF; cdr3_nt: TGCGCCAGCAGCTTCCTAGCGGGATTTTACAATGAGCAGTTCTTC
d_call: TRBD1; j_call: TRBJ2-1; clone_size: .; v_call: TRBV6-1; cdr3_aa: CASIRTGSGNEQFF; cdr3_nt: TGTGCCAGCATTAGGACAGGGTCGGGCAATGAGCAGTTCTTC
d_call: .; j_call: TRBJ2-5; clone_size: .; v_call: TRBV5-5; cdr3_aa: CASSPRTKETQYF; cdr3_nt: TGTGCCAGCAGCCCCCGGACGAAAGAGACCCAGTACTTC
d_call: .; j_call: TRBJ1-1; clone_size: .; v_call: TRBV19; cdr3_aa: CASSIISGPTEAFF; cdr3_nt: TGTGCCAGTAGTATCATATCAGGGCCAACTGAAGCTTTCTTT
d_call: TRBD1; j_call: TRBJ2-2; clone_size: .; v_call: TRBV2; cdr3_aa: CASSNRQGPPGELFF; cdr3_nt: TGTGCCAGCAGCAACAGACAGGGGCCCCCCGGGGAGCTGTTTTTT
d_call: .; j_call: TRBJ1-5; clone_size: .; v_call: TRBV11-2; cdr3_aa: CASSLEGGYGNQPQHF; cdr3_nt: TGTGCCAGCAGCTTAGAGGGGGGGTATGGCAATCAGCCCCAGCATTTT
d_call: .; j_call: TRBJ2-3; clone_size: .; v_call: TRBV5-1; cdr3_aa: CASSLNQGYTDTQYF; cdr3_nt: TGCGCCAGCAGCTTGAATCAGGGGTACACAGATACGCAGTATTTT
d_call: TRBD2; j_call: TRBJ2-1; clone_size: .; v_call: TRBV19; cdr3_aa: CASSSGTSVNEQFF; cdr3_nt: TGTGCCAGTAGTTCCGGGACTAGCGTAAATGAGCAGTTCTTC
d_call: .; j_call: TRBJ1-5; clone_size: .; v_call: TRBV6-5; cdr3_aa: CASSYSSRGQGQPQHF; cdr3_nt: TGTGCCAGCAGTTACTCGTCCCGGGGGCAGGGACAGCCCCAGCATTTT
d_call: .; j_call: TRBJ2-3; clone_size: .; v_call: TRBV30; cdr3_aa: CAWSTGRVGTDTQYF; cdr3_nt: TGTGCCTGGAGTACGGGACGGGTCGGCACAGATACGCAGTATTTT
d_call: .; j_call: TRBJ1-3; clone_size: .; v_call: TRBV9; cdr3_aa: CASSSSSTIYF; cdr3_nt: TGTGCCAGCAGCTCTAGCAGCACCATATATTTT
d_call: .; j_call: TRBJ2-3; clone_size: .; v_call: TRBV10-1; cdr3_aa: CASSEASKGTDTQYF; cdr3_nt: TGCGCCAGCAGTGAAGCTAGCAAAGGCACAGATACGCAGTATTTT
d_call: .; j_call: TRBJ2-2; clone_size: .; v_call: TRBV7-6; cdr3_aa: CASSLQGGELFF; cdr3_nt: TGTGCCAGCAGCCTACAGGGCGGGGAGCTGTTTTTT
d_call: .; j_call: TRBJ1-1; clone_size: few; v_call: TRBV7-9; cdr3_aa: CASSLTGNTEAFF; cdr3_nt: TGTGCCAGCAGCTTGACGGGTAACACTGAAGCTTTCTTT
d_call: .; j_call: TRBJ2-7; clone_size: .; v_call: TRBV7-2; cdr3_aa: CASSTTGTGARQYF; cdr3_nt: TGTGCCAGCAGCACGACCGGGACTGGGGCAAGGCAGTACTTC
d_call: .; j_call: TRBJ1-2; clone_size: .; v_call: TRBV5-4; cdr3_aa: CASSLPGRGGYTF; cdr3_nt: TGTGCCAGCAGCTTGCCGGGACGCGGCGGCTACACCTTC
d_call: .; j_call: TRBJ2-1; clone_size: .; v_call: TRBV19; cdr3_aa: CASIRTDTNEQFF; cdr3_nt: TGTGCCAGTATTCGGACCGACACGAATGAGCAGTTCTTC
d_call: .; j_call: TRBJ1-1; clone_size: .; v_call: TRBV5-4; cdr3_aa: CASSRRTVFNTEAFF; cdr3_nt: TGTGCCAGCAGCCGCCGCACGGTCTTCAACACTGAAGCTTTCTTT
d_call: .; j_call: TRBJ1-1; clone_size: .; v_call: TRBV25-1; cdr3_aa: CASSEIGGGHHTEAFF; cdr3_nt: TGTGCCAGCAGTGAAATTGGGGGGGGACACCACACTGAAGCTTTCTTT
d_call: TRBD2; j_call: TRBJ2-5; clone_size: .; v_call: TRBV13; cdr3_aa: CASRPRKIGIAGSQETQYF; cdr3_nt: TGTGCCAGCAGACCCCGTAAAATAGGTATAGCGGGTTCCCAAGAGACCCAGTACTTC
d_call: TRBD2; j_call: TRBJ2-2; clone_size: .; v_call: TRBV7-2; cdr3_aa: CASTRTAGGNTGELFF; cdr3_nt: TGTGCCAGCACCCGAACGGCGGGAGGGAACACCGGGGAGCTGTTTTTT
d_call: .; j_call: TRBJ1-2; clone_size: .; v_call: TRBV6-1; cdr3_aa: CASTRDLYGYTF; cdr3_nt: TGTGCCAGCACGAGGGACCTCTATGGCTACACCTTC
d_call: TRBD2; j_call: TRBJ2-7; clone_size: once; v_call: TRBV5-1; cdr3_aa: CASSSGRDSYEQYF; cdr3_nt: TGCGCCAGCAGTAGCGGGAGGGATTCCTACGAGCAGTACTTC
d_call: .; j_call: TRBJ2-7; clone_size: once; v_call: TRBV18; cdr3_aa: CASSRASSYEQYF; cdr3_nt: TGTGCCAGCTCACGGGCTTCCTCCTACGAGCAGTACTTC
d_call: .; j_call: TRBJ2-1; clone_size: .; v_call: TRBV6-1; cdr3_aa: CASSARRSSYNEQFF; cdr3_nt: TGTGCCAGCAGTGCTCGGAGGAGCTCCTACAATGAGCAGTTCTTC
d_call: .; j_call: TRBJ1-2; clone_size: .; v_call: TRBV30; cdr3_aa: CAWSKDGYTF; cdr3_nt: TGTGCCTGGAGTAAGGATGGCTACACCTTC
d_call: .; j_call: TRBJ2-2; clone_size: .; v_call: TRBV5-5; cdr3_aa: CASSFGGAGTGELFF; cdr3_nt: TGTGCCAGCAGCTTCGGAGGGGCGGGCACCGGGGAGCTGTTTTTT
d_call: .; j_call: TRBJ1-1; clone_size: .; v_call: TRBV4-3; cdr3_aa: CASSQAQSGRGDTEAFF; cdr3_nt: TGCGCCAGCAGCCAAGCACAATCGGGCAGGGGCGATACTGAAGCTTTCTTT
d_call: .; j_call: TRBJ1-4; clone_size: .; v_call: TRBV5-1; cdr3_aa: CASSLGRVNEKLFF; cdr3_nt: TGCGCCAGCAGCTTGGGGAGGGTAAATGAAAAACTGTTTTTT
d_call: .; j_call: TRBJ1-6; clone_size: few; v_call: TRBV5-6; cdr3_aa: CASSLEGLLLHF; cdr3_nt: TGTGCCAGCAGCCTGGAGGGCCTTCTCCTCCACTTT
d_call: TRBD1; j_call: TRBJ2-1; clone_size: few; v_call: TRBV9; cdr3_aa: CASSVGGQGVVNEQFF; cdr3_nt: TGTGCCAGCAGCGTAGGTGGACAGGGAGTCGTCAATGAGCAGTTCTTC
d_call: .; j_call: TRBJ2-1; clone_size: .; v_call: TRBV5-4; cdr3_aa: CASSGIINEQFF; cdr3_nt: TGTGCCAGCAGCGGAATTATCAATGAGCAGTTCTTC
d_call: .; j_call: TRBJ2-7; clone_size: .; v_call: TRBV11-1; cdr3_aa: CASSLKRGGEQYF; cdr3_nt: TGTGCCAGCAGCTTAAAAAGGGGAGGCGAGCAGTACTTC
d_call: .; j_call: TRBJ1-3; clone_size: once; v_call: TRBV7-8; cdr3_aa: CASSPRPSDSGNTIYF; cdr3_nt: TGTGCCAGCAGCCCCCGACCCTCAGACTCTGGAAACACCATATATTTT
d_call: .; j_call: TRBJ2-4; clone_size: .; v_call: TRBV6-1; cdr3_aa: CASKIQDPKNIQYF; cdr3_nt: TGTGCCAGCAAGATACAGGATCCCAAAAACATTCAGTACTTC